This record concerns one T cell receptor gamma chain sequence. This clone has a handful of counts. Its antigen is unknown. No clone much larger than this one lies a single base away; base qualities are absent. RNA was isolated using the RNeasy mini kit, and reverse transcription was performed with Superscript III. CDR3 amplicons were produced by multiplex PCR using pooled V-gene forward primers and a constant-region reverse primer with Illumina adaptor overhangs. After gel purification, amplicons were indexed with Nextera index primers over around 8 extra PCR cycles and were then purified with AMPure XP beads. Sequencing of the libraries was done on an Illumina MiSeq using paired-end 250 bp reads, dual indexing and a 20% PhiX spike-in. As for the original processing: Read quality was checked with FastQC, and TRG read pairs were merged using ea-utils fastq-join. IMGT/HighV-QUEST was used to annotate the sequences, only productive sequences with an unambiguous V-gene assignment were kept, and clonotypes were defined as sequences sharing an identical CDR3 sequence. VDJtools 1.1.1, tcR 2.2.3, Treemap and vegan Shannon diversity in R 3.4.4 were used for downstream analysis. TCRdb called clones anew from the public reads via CATT; matching DNA rows were later pooled. The V and J calls and clone size come from TCRdb's table, not from the authors' own analysis. The sample table contains tens of thousands of gamma-chain clones; only one count was recorded for 20% of them. About 2% of the sample is held by the ten biggest clonotypes.

V lost 0 bases and J lost 12 bases, and the count of bases not matched to a germline gene is 8. The CDR3 runs 12 residues from the cysteine to the phenylalanine. Just the 36-base CDR3 DNA is kept, in frame starting at base 1. CDR1 and CDR2, per the germline V gene (reference sequence), are GITISATS and ISYDGTV. This sample was included in a study of Vδ1+ human thymocytes (dated by TCRdb to 2016 to 2019). Looking at the study overall: mRNA-level TRG and TRD CDR3 repertoires of highly purified Vdelta1+ thymocytes from young children were characterised as a data resource. Earlier work had validated the multiplex-based CDR3 amplicon strategy against 5'RACE-based methods for generating CDR3 amplicons. Here is what the overall study found, with its caveats: Unlike the oligoclonal repertoires in peripheral blood, the thymic TRG and TRD repertoires appeared highly polyclonal, with Gaussian CDR3 length distributions. Because no clustering by age or sex was seen, donors were not stratified by age or sex in the analyses. The authors advised highly purified populations and single-cell validation, since unexpected Vdelta2 sequences could cause misinterpretation of bulk repertoire data. Many TRG clonotypes were shared between donors (up to about 6.9x10^3), whereas TRD repertoires were essentially private (max roughly 120 shared). Although sort purity was high, approximately 18% of thymic TRD sequences were Vdelta2 (with a few Vdelta3), in contrast to the peripheral blood Vdelta1+ controls.

Thymic samples were depleted of alphabeta T cells, then CD3+ TCRVdelta1+ TCRVdelta2- thymocytes were FACS-sorted. Sorted Vdelta1+ thymocyte purity ranged from about 98% to 99.6%. Thymic specimens were obtained from about eight paediatric patients, aged from roughly 5 days to 15 months, who were undergoing corrective cardiac surgery. Thymic tissue was dispersed and mononuclear cells isolated on a Histopaque-1077 density gradient. The staining antibodies were anti-TCRVdelta1 clone TS8.2, anti-TCRVdelta2 clone B6, anti-CD3 clone HIT3a and anti-TCRalphabeta clone IP26. Source material: Vdelta1+ gamma-delta thymocytes from the thymus. The sample's cell subset or site label, in plain terms: FACS-sorted CD3+ TCRalphabeta- TCRVdelta1+ TCRVdelta2- thymocytes. Recombination connected TRGV9 to TRGJ1 or TRGJ2. The clonotype originates from a girl less than two years old who had congenital heart surgery. The DNA sequence is TGTGCCTTGTGGGAGGTGCCCTTGGGGAAACTCTTT. This encodes CALWEVPLGKLF.